This TCR beta chain originates from a study of OX40 agonist ivuxolimab in advanced cancers. Study as a whole: With a range of roughly 20 to 85, age averaged approximately 60 years, and around 83% were male.

Clones were sequenced by immunoSEQ multiplex PCR, and TCRdb holds only the in-frame ones, with some missing. The sample records approximately 58,000 clones, over 80% being singletons. Note on this clone: The antigen is unknown.

General study findings and limits: Among the lowest levels of clonal expansion were found in partial responders at 0.1-3.0 mg/kg.

Sequenced here: CD4+ or CD8+ T cells sorted from blood, sampled in a trial of the OX40 agonist ivuxolimab. The TCR comes from an adult with an advanced solid tumor such as melanoma, head and neck, liver or kidney cancer.

The chain's CDR3 is CASSIRGLAGQEQFF. For the CDR3, the DNA is TGTGCCAGCAGCATAAGAGGGCTAGCGGGCCAGGAGCAGTTCTTC. This rearrangement joins TRBV2 to TRBJ2-1; 8 bases are a match to TRBD2. CDR1 is SNHLY, CDR2 FYNNEI, per germline. V shed 6 bases and J 10 bases; nucleotides not matched to a gene: 14. The CDR3 sequence is 15 residues long.